These T cell receptor beta chains were read from a single sample in a study of blood T cell repertoires in COVID-19. Assay used: immunoSEQ multiplex PCR; TCRdb lists only in-frame clones, some missing. Here the sample spans more than 200,000 clones, approximately 80% being singletons. The sequenced material came from peripheral blood. The receptors were gathered from an elderly woman with acute or convalescent COVID-19. CDR3s include the opening cysteine and the closing phenylalanine or tryptophan. The D gene is left open where the match is weak. Part of the rows lack a size; the others show once, few, many or a class for expanded clones.

CDR3 length	V gene	clone size	D gene	J gene	CDR3 protein	CDR3 DNA
16	TRBV18	.	TRBD1	TRBJ1-4	CASSPRSTGGREKLFF	TGTGCCAGCTCACCACGTTCGACAGGGGGCCGAGAAAAACTGTTTTTT
15	TRBV30	.	.	TRBJ1-1	CAWSEALGVNTEAFF	TGTGCCTGGAGTGAGGCCCTCGGGGTAAACACTGAAGCTTTCTTT
14	TRBV9	.	TRBD2	TRBJ2-3	CASSVGTSVDTQYF	TGTGCCAGCAGCGTAGGGACTAGCGTAGATACGCAGTATTTT
18	TRBV19	.	TRBD1	TRBJ2-1	CASSSHGQGATPVNEQFF	TGTGCCAGTAGTAGCCATGGACAGGGGGCTACTCCGGTCAATGAGCAGTTCTTC
14	TRBV11-2	.	TRBD1	TRBJ1-5	CASRKGQGVGPQHF	TGTGCCAGCAGGAAGGGACAGGGGGTTGGGCCCCAGCATTTT
14	TRBV6-6	.	.	TRBJ2-7	CASSYEGSSYEQYF	TGTGCCAGCAGTTACGAGGGAAGCTCCTACGAGCAGTACTTC
15	TRBV28	.	TRBD1	TRBJ2-2	CASRRDRGWTGELFF	TGTGCCAGCAGGCGGGACAGGGGTTGGACCGGGGAGCTGTTTTTT
13	TRBV7-2	few	TRBD1	TRBJ1-1	CASSLRQGTEAFF	TGTGCCAGCAGCTTAAGACAGGGCACTGAAGCTTTCTTT
12	TRBV5-1	.	TRBD1	TRBJ1-1	CASSLDRGVAFF	TGCGCCAGCAGCTTGGACAGGGGGGTAGCTTTCTTT
13	TRBV5-6	.	.	TRBJ1-4	CASSSRGGEKLFF	TGTGCCAGCAGCTCCCGGGGGGGGGAAAAACTGTTTTTT
16	TRBV9	.	TRBD2	TRBJ2-5	CASSVVAGGPGETQYF	TGTGCCAGCAGCGTAGTCGCGGGAGGGCCCGGAGAGACCCAGTACTTC
15	TRBV30	once	.	TRBJ2-7	CAWSVQGYQTYEQYF	TGTGCCTGGAGTGTACAGGGATACCAGACCTACGAGCAGTACTTC
14	TRBV7-2	.	.	TRBJ2-4	CASSLVKGENIQYF	TGTGCCAGCAGCTTAGTCAAGGGAGAGAACATTCAGTACTTC
14	TRBV7-9	.	.	TRBJ2-7	CASSLSGGAYEQYF	TGTGCCAGCAGCTTATCTGGGGGCGCCTACGAGCAGTACTTC
14	TRBV4-1	once	.	TRBJ1-3	CASSHLGLGNTIYF	TGCGCCAGCAGCCATCTAGGACTGGGAAACACCATATATTTT
15	TRBV6-6	once	TRBD1	TRBJ1-2	CASSPDRGLVYGYTF	TGTGCCAGCAGTCCCGACAGGGGGCTTGTCTATGGCTACACCTTC
15	TRBV27	.	TRBD1	TRBJ1-6	CASSGGQGYNSPLHF	TGTGCCAGCAGTGGGGGACAGGGGTACAATTCACCCCTCCACTTT
16	TRBV27	.	.	TRBJ2-3	CASSLNGQIGTDTQYF	TGTGCCAGCAGTTTAAATGGCCAGATTGGCACAGATACGCAGTATTTT
16	TRBV5-1	.	TRBD2	TRBJ2-7	CASSSTSGQPSYEQYF	TGCGCCAGCAGCTCTACTAGCGGGCAACCCTCCTACGAGCAGTACTTC
15	TRBV5-1	.	TRBD1	TRBJ2-7	CASSLDPGGAYEQYF	TGCGCCAGCAGCTTGGACCCAGGGGGCGCCTACGAGCAGTACTTC
15	TRBV19	.	TRBD1	TRBJ2-7	CASSKGTGGSGEQYF	TGTGCCAGTAGTAAGGGGACAGGGGGATCTGGAGAGCAGTACTTC
14	TRBV29-1	.	TRBD1	TRBJ2-5	CSVERGPREEGQYF	TGCAGCGTTGAAAGGGGGCCTAGGGAAGAGGGCCAGTACTTC
15	TRBV7-3	.	TRBD2	TRBJ2-3	CASSLISGGADTQYF	TGTGCCAGCAGCTTGATTAGCGGGGGGGCGGATACGCAGTATTTT
14	TRBV6-6	.	TRBD2	TRBJ2-2	CASSWAGGVGELFF	TGTGCCAGCAGTTGGGCGGGGGGCGTCGGGGAGCTGTTTTTT
13	TRBV7-2	.	.	TRBJ1-2	CASSLESVYGYTF	TGTGCCAGCAGCTTAGAGTCGGTCTATGGCTACACCTTC
15	TRBV5-1	once	TRBD2	TRBJ2-1	CASSLDSGRGGEQFF	TGCGCCAGCAGCTTGGATAGCGGGAGAGGTGGTGAGCAGTTCTTC
15	TRBV30	.	TRBD1	TRBJ1-1	CAWSVGGTGGTEAFF	TGTGCCTGGAGTGTCGGAGGGACAGGGGGCACTGAAGCTTTCTTT
14	TRBV18	.	.	TRBJ1-3	CASSPIGQLNTIYF	TGTGCCAGCTCACCAATAGGACAGTTAAACACCATATATTTT
16	TRBV2	.	TRBD2	TRBJ2-2	CASSQTSASNTGELFF	TGTGCCAGCAGCCAAACTAGCGCCTCGAACACCGGGGAGCTGTTTTTT
15	TRBV6-5	.	TRBD1	TRBJ1-5	CASRLDRALNQPQHF	TGTGCCAGCAGACTGGACAGGGCCCTGAATCAGCCCCAGCATTTT
13	TRBV24-1	.	.	TRBJ2-1	CATSDSPREEQFF	TGTGCCACCAGTGATTCCCCCCGGGAGGAGCAGTTCTTC
14	TRBV28	.	.	TRBJ1-1	CASSWGVNEQEAFF	TGTGCCAGCAGTTGGGGGGTTAATGAACAAGAAGCTTTCTTT
16	TRBV10-2	.	TRBD2	TRBJ2-5	CASRPTSGAVPETQYF	TGCGCCAGCAGACCGACTAGCGGGGCGGTTCCGGAGACCCAGTACTTC
15	TRBV4-1	.	TRBD1	TRBJ1-1	CASSQGQGLNTEAFF	TGCGCCAGCAGCCAGGGACAGGGGTTGAACACTGAAGCTTTCTTT
15	TRBV6-5	.	TRBD1	TRBJ1-2	CASSYSNRGSGGYTF	TGTGCCAGCAGTTACTCCAACAGGGGGAGCGGGGGCTACACCTTC
15	TRBV6-5	once	TRBD1	TRBJ1-2	CASSRPGDRNYGYTF	TGTGCCAGCAGTCGGCCGGGGGACAGAAACTATGGCTACACCTTC
14	TRBV27	few	.	TRBJ1-5	CASSSNSIDQPQHF	TGTGCCAGCAGTTCGAACAGTATTGATCAGCCCCAGCATTTT
12	TRBV9	.	.	TRBJ2-2	CASSVQGRELFF	TGTGCCAGCAGCGTTCAGGGCCGGGAGCTGTTTTTT
17	TRBV4-2	.	TRBD2	TRBJ2-1	CASSQENVAGGYYEQFF	TGTGCCAGCAGCCAAGAGAACGTAGCGGGAGGTTACTATGAGCAGTTCTTC
16	TRBV6-5	.	.	TRBJ1-5	CASSYRGQLSGQPQHF	TGTGCCAGCAGTTACCGCGGACAGTTGTCAGGTCAGCCCCAGCATTTT
12	TRBV24-1	.	.	TRBJ2-7	CATSEGASEQYF	TGTGCCACCAGTGAGGGGGCAAGCGAGCAGTACTTC
17	TRBV6-2/TRBV6-3	.	.	TRBJ1-3	CASSYSGGGEDTNTIYF	TGTGCCAGCAGTTACTCGGGGGGAGGGGAAGACACAAACACCATATATTTT
15	TRBV21-1	.	.	TRBJ1-5	CASSITGKGNQPQHF	TGTGCCAGCAGCATAACAGGGAAGGGCAATCAGCCCCAGCATTTT
11	TRBV20-1	.	.	TRBJ1-1	CSVSVNTEAFF	TGCAGTGTTTCGGTGAACACTGAAGCTTTCTTT
16	TRBV5-4	few	TRBD2	TRBJ2-5	CASSSTSGSLGETQYF	TGTGCCAGCAGCTCGACTAGCGGGAGTTTGGGAGAGACCCAGTACTTC
15	TRBV6-5	.	TRBD2	TRBJ2-5	CASRASGGYQETQYF	TGTGCCAGCAGAGCTAGCGGGGGTTACCAAGAGACCCAGTACTTC
15	TRBV19	.	.	TRBJ2-2	CASSWGGPSAGELFF	TGTGCCAGTAGTTGGGGGGGGCCTTCCGCCGGGGAGCTGTTTTTT
14	TRBV7-9	.	.	TRBJ1-1	CASSKPPGNTEAFF	TGTGCCAGCAGCAAACCCCCGGGAAACACTGAAGCTTTCTTT
15	TRBV7-6	.	.	TRBJ1-6	CASSLGGPPNSPLHF	TGTGCCAGCAGCTTAGGAGGTCCGCCAAATTCACCCCTCCACTTT
13	TRBV12-3/TRBV12-4	.	.	TRBJ1-2	CASSLQGLGGYTF	TGTGCCAGCAGTTTACAGGGTTTGGGTGGCTACACCTTC
14	TRBV19	.	TRBD1	TRBJ2-7	CASSTGTGANEQYF	TGTGCCAGTAGTACTGGGACAGGGGCTAACGAGCAGTACTTC
15	TRBV7-9	.	TRBD1	TRBJ2-3	CASGVGTGGADTQYF	TGTGCCAGCGGCGTCGGGACAGGGGGCGCAGATACGCAGTATTTT